A selection of T cell receptor beta chains follows, all from one sample in a study of blood T cell repertoires in COVID-19. Sequenced by immunoSEQ multiplex PCR; TCRdb stores in-frame clones only, minus some. This sample has 250,000 or so clones; around four fifths occur once, and the top ten carry 4% to 4.5%. Input material: peripheral blood. The receptor set was obtained from a man aged 45-60 years with acute or convalescent COVID-19. The CDR3 runs from the conserved cysteine through the conserved F or W. The D gene is left open where the match is weak. Some rows mark clone size as missing; the rest say once, few, many or name a class of expanded clone.

J: TRBJ2-5
size: .
V: TRBV19
D: .
DNA: TGTGCCAGTAGTATAGACAGGATCCCCCCACAAGAGACCCAGTACTTC
CDR3: CASSIDRIPPQETQYF

J: TRBJ2-1
size: .
V: TRBV4-1
D: .
DNA: TGCGCCAGCAGCCAGAGCGAGAGGGTCGGGAATGAGCAGTTCTTC
CDR3: CASSQSERVGNEQFF

J: TRBJ1-1
size: .
V: TRBV27
D: TRBD1
DNA: TGTGCCAGCAGTTCCGCCGGGACAGGAGGCACTGAAGCTTTCTTT
CDR3: CASSSAGTGGTEAFF

J: TRBJ2-3
size: .
V: TRBV4-2
D: TRBD2
DNA: TGTGCCAGCAGCCAACCCGGGACTAGCGATCCAGATACGCAGTATTTT
CDR3: CASSQPGTSDPDTQYF

J: TRBJ2-1
size: .
V: TRBV28
D: TRBD2
DNA: TGTGCCAGCAGTTTTGGACTAGCGGATTACAATGAGCAGTTCTTC
CDR3: CASSFGLADYNEQFF

J: TRBJ1-2
size: .
V: TRBV6-5
D: .
DNA: TGTGCCAGCAGTTCGGGGAGGGTCTATGGCTACACCTTC
CDR3: CASSSGRVYGYTF

J: TRBJ2-3
size: .
V: TRBV7-7
D: TRBD1
DNA: TGTGCTAGCAGCGAGACAGGGGTGGATACGCAGTATTTT
CDR3: CASSETGVDTQYF

J: TRBJ1-5
size: .
V: TRBV7-8
D: TRBD1
DNA: TGTGCCAGCAGTTTTACCGGGACAGGGGGCCCTCAGCCCCAGCATTTT
CDR3: CASSFTGTGGPQPQHF

J: TRBJ2-7
size: .
V: TRBV11-2
D: .
DNA: TGTGCCAGCAGCTTGGGACAAGCGGACGAGCAGTACTTC
CDR3: CASSLGQADEQYF

J: TRBJ1-1
size: .
V: TRBV19
D: TRBD1
DNA: TGTGCCAGTAGTATAAGGACAGGTACTGAAGCTTTCTTT
CDR3: CASSIRTGTEAFF

J: TRBJ1-1
size: few
V: TRBV28
D: .
DNA: TGTGCCAGCAGTTCGGGGGAGAACACTGAAGCTTTCTTT
CDR3: CASSSGENTEAFF

J: TRBJ2-7
size: .
V: TRBV4-1
D: TRBD1
DNA: TGCGCCAGCAGTCTTTCGACAGGGACCTACGAGCAGTACTTC
CDR3: CASSLSTGTYEQYF

J: TRBJ2-7
size: .
V: TRBV6-5
D: TRBD2
DNA: TGTGCCAGCAGTTACTCCGGGACTAGCGGGAGCTACGAGCAGTACTTC
CDR3: CASSYSGTSGSYEQYF

J: TRBJ2-7
size: .
V: TRBV29-1
D: .
DNA: TGCAGCGTTGAAGGGCGGGACGAGCAGTACTTC
CDR3: CSVEGRDEQYF

J: TRBJ1-2
size: .
V: TRBV27
D: TRBD1
DNA: TGTGCCAGCAGGTTACAGGGGGCTGAAATCTATGGCTACACCTTC
CDR3: CASRLQGAEIYGYTF

J: TRBJ2-7
size: .
V: TRBV7-2
D: .
DNA: TGTGCCAGCAGCGGTGGTGGACAGAACTACGAGCAGTACTTC
CDR3: CASSGGGQNYEQYF

J: TRBJ2-3
size: .
V: TRBV11-3
D: TRBD1
DNA: TGTGCCAGCAGCACCCACAGGGGATCAGATACGCAGTATTTT
CDR3: CASSTHRGSDTQYF

J: TRBJ1-1
size: .
V: TRBV19
D: TRBD1
DNA: TGTGCCAGTAGTACCCGACAGGGGCAAGGGGGAGCTTTCTTT
CDR3: CASSTRQGQGGAFF

J: TRBJ2-7
size: .
V: TRBV7-9
D: .
DNA: TGTGCCAGCAGCCCCTCCGGCGGCCTCTCCTACGAGCAGTACTTC
CDR3: CASSPSGGLSYEQYF

J: TRBJ2-3
size: .
V: TRBV27
D: .
DNA: TGTGCCAGCAGTTTGGCCATCCCCACAGATACGCAGTATTTT
CDR3: CASSLAIPTDTQYF

J: TRBJ2-7
size: .
V: TRBV6-1
D: .
DNA: TGTGCCAGCAGTGAACCCCGCTTAGGGACAACGTACGAGCAGTACTTC
CDR3: CASSEPRLGTTYEQYF

J: TRBJ1-1
size: .
V: TRBV25-1
D: .
DNA: TGTGCCAGCGCAAGGGGGGGGAGGACTGAAGCTTTCTTT
CDR3: CASARGGRTEAFF

J: TRBJ2-2
size: .
V: TRBV19
D: .
DNA: TGTGCCAGTAGTTCCCGGACATACCCGAACACCGGGGAGCTGTTTTTT
CDR3: CASSSRTYPNTGELFF

J: TRBJ2-7
size: .
V: TRBV11-1
D: .
DNA: TGTGCCAGCAGCTCCCGGAGGATCCCCTACGAGCAGTACTTC
CDR3: CASSSRRIPYEQYF

J: TRBJ1-5
size: .
V: TRBV7-9
D: TRBD1
DNA: TGTGCCAGCAGCTTGACAGGGATGGGACCCGATCAGCCCCAGCATTTT
CDR3: CASSLTGMGPDQPQHF

J: TRBJ1-4
size: .
V: TRBV10-2
D: .
DNA: TGCGCCAGCAGTGGACAGACTAATGAAAAACTGTTTTTT
CDR3: CASSGQTNEKLFF